The 25 T cell receptor beta chains presented below share a single source sample, sequenced in a study of regulatory T cells in long-lasting Graves disease. Time point in this sample: persistent/refractory GD, antithyroid drugs over 5 years with positive TRAb. With RNA extracted from PBMCs as input, the TCR library was made. Building of the TCR beta libraries involved iRepertoire HTBI primers and Arm-PCR of CDR3 regions. MiXCR, applied by TCRdb to the multiplex PCR reads, yields one record per CDR3 protein. Among 500,000 to 700,000 distinct CDR3 sequences listed, approximately 31% were seen once. This sample comprised peripheral blood mononuclear cells (PBMCs), obtained when the disease was refractory, from a patient treated with antithyroid drugs. The receptor source for this set is a female donor with Graves disease.

This clonotype came up a few times. This rearrangement joins TRBV6-2 or TRBV6-3 to TRBJ2-2; no clear D. Trimming removed 2 bases at V and 5 bases at J, with 15 bases between. From germline, CDR1 is MNHEY and CDR2 SVGEGT. This CDR3 is 16 amino acids long. DNA for the CDR3: TGTGCCAGCAGTTACGACGTCCAGCGTAGTACCGGGGAGCTGTTTTTT. It yields the protein CASSYDVQRSTGELFF.

This sequence joins TRBV2 and TRBJ2-7; D gene uncertain. The CDR3 has 13 residues. The V end was cut by 7 bases, the J end by 3 bases, with 13 bases between. Germline V lookup: CDR1 SNHLY, CDR2 FYNNEI. The CDR3 region is CASKSGPFYEQYF. The CDR3 DNA follows: TGTGCCAGCAAATCTGGGCCCTTCTACGAGCAGTACTTC.

This clonotype was recorded a few times. The V and J genes are TRBV27 and TRBJ1-6, with a weak D call TRBD1 (5 bases). V lost 2 bases, J lost 7 bases, and 12 bases lay in between. Germline V lookup: CDR1 MNHEY, CDR2 SMNVEV (reference sequence). The CDR3 runs to 15 residues. CDR3 in DNA: TGTGCCAGCAGTTTAGGCGGGGGGATAAATTCACCCCTCCACTTT. Its translation is CASSLGGGINSPLHF.

This clonotype was seen at least ten times. The CDR3 sequence: CASSRDRGRGYAFF. The CDR3, as DNA: TGTGCCAGCAGTAGGGACAGGGGGCGCGGGTACGCTTTCTTT. V usage is TRBV2 and J usage is TRBJ1-1, with TRBD1 identical over 12 bases. The germline V gene encodes CDR1 SNHLY and CDR2 FYNNEI. V shed 5 bases, J shed 11 bases, and the junction held 9 bases outside the gene matches. The CDR3 loop spans 14 amino acids.

The rearrangement links TRBV7-6 to TRBJ2-7; D is unresolved. Germline assignment: CDR1 SGHVS and CDR2 FNYEAQ. The length of the CDR3 is 14 residues. V was clipped by 2 bases and J by 3 bases, with 11 bases between them. The CDR3: CASSLSVSGYEQYF. As DNA, the CDR3 is TGTGCCAGCAGCTTATCAGTCTCCGGCTACGAGCAGTACTTC.

At least ten counts were recorded for this clonotype. The chain carries TRBV30 and TRBJ2-5; TRBD2 agrees at 7 bases. Per germline, CDR1 GTSNPN and CDR2 SVGIG (reference sequence). Trimming at V came to 7 bases and at J to 5 bases, leaving 10 bases not matched to a gene. CDR3 length: 13 amino acids. CDR3 nucleotide sequence: TGTGCCTCTGGGGAGGGGCGTAGGGAGACCCAGTACTTC. This codes for CASGEGRRETQYF.

This chain uses TRBV14 with TRBJ1-2; D may be TRBD1 (5 bases). CDR1 SGHDN and CDR2 FVKESK come from the germline V gene. The CDR3 has 15 residues. With 3 bases removed from V and 5 bases from J, the gap between germline ends came to 16 bases. The CDR3 sequence is CASSHESGGPYGYTF. The CDR3 DNA is TGTGCCAGCAGCCACGAAAGTGGGGGTCCTTATGGCTACACCTTC. Supplemented by reference TRBV14 and TRBJ1-2, the full variable domain reads EAGVTQFPSHSVIEKGQTVTLRCDPISGHDNLYWYRRVMGKEIKFLLHFVKESKQDESGMPNNRFLAERTGGTYSTLKVQPAELEDSGVYFCASSHESGGPYGYTFGSGTRLTVV.

The chain recombines TRBV6-1 with TRBJ1-2, with a tentative D call TRBD1 (5 bases). V lost 5 bases to trimming and J lost 6 bases, with 13 bases between them. The CDR3 runs 13 residues. Germline V lookup: CDR1 MNHNS, CDR2 SASEGT. CDR3 sequence: CASSPQGSHGYTF. The CDR3 region has the DNA TGTGCCAGCAGTCCGCAGGGAAGCCATGGCTACACCTTC.

This clonotype was observed a few times. This sequence joins TRBV12-5 and TRBJ1-4; no definite D call. The CDR3 has 11 amino acids. Trimming took off 7 bases at V and 7 bases at J, with 7 bases between the two ends. Germline values: CDR1 LGHNT, CDR2 FRNRAP. DNA of the CDR3: TGTGCTAGTGCAGATGGTGAAAAACTGTTTTTT. Translated, it gives CASADGEKLFF.

The rearrangement uses TRBV15 and TRBJ2-5; D is unclear. This CDR3 comprises 12 residues. The germline CDR1 and CDR2 sequences are LNHNV and YYDKDF (reference sequence). V was pared by 1 base and J by 4 bases, with 4 bases between. The CDR3 is CATSRGGETQYF. The CDR3 DNA reads TGTGCCACCAGCAGAGGAGGAGAGACCCAGTACTTC.

This chain joins TRBV7-9 and TRBJ2-7, with D perhaps assigned TRBD1 or TRBD2 (6 bases each). CDR3 length: 15 residues. Germline V gene sequence: CDR1 SEHNR, CDR2 FQNEAQ (reference sequence). Trimming cost V 5 bases and J 9 bases, with 23 bases left between them. CDR3 region: CASSQEGGHRFGQYF. CDR3 coding DNA: TGTGCCAGCAGCCAGGAGGGGGGACACAGGTTTGGGCAGTACTTC.

V usage is TRBV11-2 and J usage is TRBJ1-2, with a possible D match to TRBD1 (6 bases). V lost 1 base and J lost 4, with 10 bases in between. Germline CDR1 SGHAT, CDR2 FQNNGV. The CDR3 spans 14 residues. In DNA, the CDR3 is TGTGCCAGCAGCTTAGTGGGGGGGGCCTATGGCTACACCTTC. Translated, it gives CASSLVGGAYGYTF.

This clonotype was observed at least ten times. The chain joins TRBV2 to TRBJ2-7; D gene unclear. The CDR3 has 15 residues. With 0 bases removed from V and 1 base from J, the gap between germline ends came to 10 bases. The germline V gene encodes CDR1 SNHLY and CDR2 FYNNEI. CDR3 DNA sequence: TGTGCCAGCAGTGAAGCGCTTACACCTTCCTACGAGCAGTACTTC. The encoded protein is CASSEALTPSYEQYF.

This clonotype appeared many times. V is TRBV6-5 and J is TRBJ2-5; 11 nucleotides match TRBD2. The CDR3 length is 16 residues. The J segment lost 5 bases and the V segment lost 1 base, leaving 6 bases of the junction unmatched. Germline V CDR1 and CDR2: MNHEY, SVGAGI. The CDR3 DNA reads as TGTGCCAGCAGTTACTTACTAGCGGGAGAGGAGGAGACCCAGTACTTC. Translating gives CASSYLLAGEEETQYF.

This clonotype was seen many times. V gene TRBV6-1 combines with J gene TRBJ1-2, with 9 positions matching TRBD1. Germline assignment: CDR1 MNHNS and CDR2 SASEGT. The CDR3 totals 16 residues. With V trimmed by 8 bases and J by 0 bases, 10 bases remained unmatched. The CDR3 loop is CASRLGTGMANYGYTF. CDR3 in DNA: TGTGCCAGCCGGCTTGGGACAGGGATGGCTAACTATGGCTACACCTTC.

This sequence joins TRBV27 and TRBJ2-2; the match to TRBD2 covers 13 bases. The CDR3 totals 17 residues. Germline V lookup: CDR1 MNHEY, CDR2 SMNVEV (reference sequence). V was pared by 5 bases and J by 5 bases, with 8 bases of the junction left unmatched. As DNA, the CDR3 is TGTGCCAGCAGTGCACAGGGGACTAGCGGGATAACCGGGGAGCTGTTTTTT. Amino acid sequence: CASSAQGTSGITGELFF.

The chain links TRBV19 to TRBJ1-5, with D perhaps TRBD1 (6 bases). Germline CDR1 reads LNHDA; CDR2 reads SQIVND (reference sequence). The CDR3 loop spans 15 amino acids. V shed 7 bases and J shed 4 bases, with 17 bases lying between them. CDR3 in amino acids: CASTIRDKLNQPQHF. The CDR3 DNA sequence: TGTGCCAGTACCATCCGGGACAAACTAAATCAGCCCCAGCATTTT.

This clonotype has a handful of counts. This chain joins TRBV20-1 and TRBJ1-2, with unresolved D. Germline-derived CDR1 and CDR2 are DFQATT and SNEGSKA (reference sequence). V was shortened by 3 bases and J by 7 bases, with 9 bases between the two germline ends. The CDR3 runs to 11 residues. The CDR3 loop is CSARGPAGYTF. For the CDR3, the DNA is TGCAGTGCTAGGGGTCCTGCTGGCTACACCTTC.

This sequence joins TRBV20-1 and TRBJ2-7; 8 bases match TRBD1. The length of the CDR3 is 15 residues. The V and J ends lost 6 bases and 4 bases, in that order; junction bases with no gene match: 14. CDR1 DFQATT and CDR2 SNEGSKA come from the germline V gene (reference sequence). CDR3 bases: TGCAGTGCCCTGAAACAACCGGGACAGGCATACGAGCAGTACTTC. Translated: CSALKQPGQAYEQYF.

V usage is TRBV5-6 and J usage is TRBJ2-7; 11 bases fit TRBD2. The CDR3 spans 16 residues. Germline CDR1 is SGHDT and CDR2 is YYEEEE. Unmatched junction bases numbered 8, after V lost 0 bases and J lost 6 bases. This chain's CDR3 is CASSLVSGRAAGEQYF. In nucleotides, the CDR3 is TGTGCCAGCAGCTTGGTTAGCGGGAGGGCCGCCGGCGAGCAGTACTTC.

The V call is TRBV5-1, the J call TRBJ1-3; D is unclear. V was trimmed by 1 base and J by 8 bases, leaving 13 bases between them. CDR1 and CDR2 (germline): SGHRS, YFSETQ. The CDR3 spans 14 residues. The chain's CDR3 is CASSLRQAGDTIYF. For the CDR3, the DNA is TGCGCCAGCAGCTTGCGACAAGCCGGGGACACCATATATTTT.

V and J are TRBV5-6 and TRBJ2-5; D gene ambiguous. Trimming pared 1 base from V and 2 bases from J, leaving 9 bases between. Per the germline V gene, CDR1 is SGHDT and CDR2 is YYEEEE. This CDR3 contains 14 residues. This chain's CDR3 is CASSLLALQETQYF. In DNA, the CDR3 is TGTGCCAGCAGCTTGTTGGCCCTACAAGAGACCCAGTACTTC.

This clonotype was picked up a small number of times. The V and J genes are TRBV11-1 and TRBJ2-7; D call uncertain. This CDR3 region has 13 residues. V lost 2 bases and J lost 8, with 13 bases in between. Germline V lookup: CDR1 SGHAT, CDR2 FQDESV (reference sequence). CDR3 in amino acids: CASSLRPPTKQYF. CDR3 sequence (DNA): TGTGCCAGCAGCTTAAGACCCCCCACGAAGCAGTACTTC. The variable domain in full, with the rest retrieved from reference TRBV11-1 and TRBJ2-7, is EAEVAQSPRYKITEKSQAVAFWCDPISGHATLYWYRQILGQGPELLVQFQDESVVDDSQLPKDRFSAERLKGVDSTLKIQPAELGDSAMYLCASSLRPPTKQYFGPGTRLTVT.

V is TRBV6-2 or TRBV6-3 and J is TRBJ2-7, with D tentatively TRBD1 or TRBD2 (5 bases each). This CDR3 is built from 15 residues. Germline loops: CDR1 MNHEY, CDR2 SVGEGT. Trimming took off 4 bases at V and 2 bases at J, with 15 bases between the two ends. The chain's CDR3 is CASSLVRDGTYEQYF. The CDR3 nucleotides are TGTGCCAGCAGTTTAGTCCGGGACGGTACCTACGAGCAGTACTTC.

This chain uses TRBV29-1 with TRBJ1-1; TRBD1 might be the D (6 bases). CDR1 and CDR2 from the germline V gene are SQVTM and ANQGSEA. CDR3 length equals 13 residues. Trimming cost V 5 bases and J 4 bases, with 14 bases left between them. The DNA of the CDR3 is TGCAGCGTTAATGGCCAGGGGACCACTGAAGCTTTCTTT. Translating it yields CSVNGQGTTEAFF.